Here is one T cell receptor beta chain with its context. Its specificity is unknown. The V end lost 2 bases, the J end lost 2 bases, and 13 bases lay between the germline ends. The CDR3 loop spans 15 amino acids. Germline CDR1 GTSNPN, CDR2 SVGIG (reference sequence). The data stem from a study of cytomegalovirus exposure and HLA in healthy donors. Study-level background: There were around 100 million unique TCR beta sequences, drawn from 200 million or so T cells, in an earlier analysis. Some 85 million unique TCRs, all from HLA-typed donors, were included in an early release of the data. Study-level findings and limits: Associated with cytomegalovirus, according to the listing, were approximately 160 TCR beta chains.

The PCR was carried out with 60 Vbeta primers and 13 Jbeta primers. Data came from immunoSEQ multiplex PCR; TCRdb stores just in-frame clones and leaves some out. The table has 100,000 or so clones, about 68% seen once. The receptor comes from a man aged 25 to 40 in good health and CMV-seropositive. V usage is TRBV30 and J usage is TRBJ2-1, with D possibly being TRBD2 (5 bases). Sequencing input: PBMCs. CDR3 sequence reads: CAWSSLAKTYNEQFF. CDR3 DNA sequence: TGTGCCTGGAGTAGCTTAGCGAAGACCTACAATGAGCAGTTCTTC.